This entry features one TCR beta chain sequence. Its specificity is not known. Some clones are missing from TCRdb's copy, which holds only in-frame ones; the method was immunoSEQ multiplex PCR. The data hold 62,000 or so clones, with 80% to 90% observed a single time. This sample is drawn from a study of graft-versus-host responses after intestinal transplantation. The wider study: The whole recipient group had anti-thymocyte globulin induction followed by tacrolimus and steroids for around three years. Regarding the study as a whole: The presence of high graft-versus-host to host-versus-graft clonal ratios in allografts characterized patients with graft-donor T cell macrochimerism. GvH clones occurred in recipient marrow; some first appeared in ileum or blood. Early post-transplant HvG declines were associated with peak circulating GvH clone levels.

Germline CDR1 is SQVTM and CDR2 is ANQGSEA. The V gene end was trimmed by 5 bases and the J gene end by 1 base; junction bases not matched to a gene: 10. The CDR3 loop spans 15 amino acids. This chain links TRBV29-1 with TRBJ1-1, with 7 positions matching TRBD1. The TCR comes from a human patient who received an intestinal transplant, so some T cells may come from the graft donor. Sequenced here: PBMCs, sampled 26 days after transplant. In DNA, the CDR3 is TGCAGCGTTTCGGAGGTGGACAGGTCGAACACTGAAGCTTTCTTT. Translating it yields CSVSEVDRSNTEAFF. Drawing the rest from reference TRBV29-1 and TRBJ1-1, the complete variable domain is SAVISQKPSRDICQRGTSLTIQCQVDSQVTMMFWYRQQPGQSLTLIATANQGSEATYESGFVIDKFPISRPNLTFSTLTVSNMSPEDSSIYLCSVSEVDRSNTEAFFGQGTRLTVV.